This is a list of T cell receptor beta chains from one sample in a study of CD8 T cells in Susac syndrome. Each CDR3 protein is one row after TCRdb ran MiXCR on the immunoSEQ multiplex PCR reads. The table shows about 430,000 distinct CDR3 sequences, with 85% to 90% occurring only once. The sequenced material came from CD8+ T cells from PBMCs. These receptors all come from a human donor with multiple sclerosis. Both conserved end residues are part of each CDR3. A D gene is named only where the DNA matches it firmly. Rows may omit the clone size; those that give it use once, few, many or a size class.

J: TRBJ1-1
V: TRBV12-3/TRBV12-4
D: NA
size: once
CDR3: CASSHQDSNTEAFF
DNA: TGTGCCAGCAGTCACCAGGACAGCAACACTGAAGCTTTCTTT

J: TRBJ2-1
V: TRBV7-2
D: NA
size: few
CDR3: CASSFGLNEQFF
DNA: TGTGCCAGCAGCTTCGGCCTGAATGAGCAGTTCTTC

J: TRBJ2-1
V: TRBV20-1
D: TRBD2
size: NA
CDR3: CSAVDGRRSYNEQFF
DNA: TGCAGTGCTGTTGACGGGAGGAGGTCCTACAATGAGCAGTTCTTC

J: TRBJ2-1
V: TRBV20-1
D: NA
size: NA
CDR3: CSADYYNEQFF
DNA: TGCAGTGCTGATTACTACAATGAGCAGTTCTTC

J: TRBJ1-6
V: TRBV9
D: NA
size: NA
CDR3: CASSDDEDGDSPLHF
DNA: TGTGCCAGCAGCGACGATGAGGATGGAGACTCACCCCTCCACTTT

J: TRBJ1-2
V: TRBV4-1
D: TRBD1
size: NA
CDR3: CASSQLGGAGGYTF
DNA: TGCGCCAGCAGCCAGTTAGGGGGCGCGGGGGGCTACACCTTC

J: TRBJ2-1
V: TRBV10-3
D: NA
size: NA
CDR3: CAISESKGGFGLHEQFF
DNA: TGTGCCATCAGTGAGTCGAAGGGGGGGTTCGGACTTCATGAGCAGTTCTTC

J: TRBJ2-7
V: TRBV5-1
D: TRBD1
size: NA
CDR3: CASSGGQGAFEQYF
DNA: TGCGCCAGCAGCGGGGGACAGGGGGCTTTCGAGCAGTACTTC

J: TRBJ1-2
V: TRBV3-1
D: NA
size: NA
CDR3: CASSLGQPNYGYTF
DNA: TGTGCCAGCAGCCTAGGACAACCAAACTATGGCTACACCTTC

J: TRBJ1-1
V: TRBV11-2
D: NA
size: once
CDR3: CASSTRNLRDTHPNTEAFF
DNA: TGTGCCAGCAGCACGCGTAACCTCCGGGACACCCACCCCAACACTGAAGCTTTCTTT

J: TRBJ1-1
V: TRBV7-8
D: NA
size: once
CDR3: CASSLVPVNTEAFF
DNA: TGTGCCAGCAGCTTAGTTCCCGTGAACACTGAAGCTTTCTTT

J: TRBJ1-1
V: TRBV4-1
D: NA
size: NA
CDR3: CASSRLKGGDTEAFF
DNA: TGCGCCAGCAGCCGACTAAAGGGTGGAGACACTGAAGCTTTCTTT

J: TRBJ2-1
V: TRBV4-1
D: NA
size: once
CDR3: CASSQGGLGNEQFF
DNA: TGCGCCAGCAGCCAAGGCGGCCTGGGAAATGAGCAGTTCTTC

J: TRBJ1-5
V: TRBV27
D: NA
size: NA
CDR3: CAAGLGQPQHF
DNA: TGTGCCGCCGGTTTAGGGCAGCCCCAGCATTTT

J: TRBJ2-5
V: TRBV2
D: NA
size: NA
CDR3: CASIGSQETQYF
DNA: TGTGCCAGCATCGGCTCTCAAGAGACCCAGTACTTC

J: TRBJ1-5
V: TRBV4-1
D: NA
size: NA
CDR3: CASSQEGQWGDQPQHF
DNA: TGCGCCAGCAGCCAAGAGGGCCAGTGGGGCGATCAGCCCCAGCATTTT

J: TRBJ2-1
V: TRBV25-1
D: NA
size: NA
CDR3: CASSESWEQFF
DNA: TGTGCCAGCAGTGAAAGCTGGGAGCAGTTCTTC

J: TRBJ2-7
V: TRBV27
D: TRBD1
size: NA
CDR3: CASSRPGQGNYEQYF
DNA: TGTGCCAGCAGTCGTCCGGGACAGGGGAATTACGAGCAGTACTTC

J: TRBJ2-7
V: TRBV7-9
D: NA
size: NA
CDR3: CASRQGMAYEQYF
DNA: TGTGCCAGCAGGCAGGGGATGGCCTACGAGCAGTACTTC

J: TRBJ1-1
V: TRBV27
D: NA
size: once
CDR3: CASSDLLDRNTEAFF
DNA: TGTGCCAGCAGTGACCTATTAGACAGGAACACTGAAGCTTTCTTT

J: TRBJ1-1
V: TRBV6-5
D: NA
size: NA
CDR3: CASSYSIGGIEAFF
DNA: TGTGCCAGCAGTTACTCGATCGGCGGCATTGAAGCTTTCTTT

J: TRBJ2-7
V: TRBV3-1
D: NA
size: NA
CDR3: CASSQVVDSLYEQYF
DNA: TGTGCCAGCAGCCAAGTTGTTGACAGCCTATACGAGCAGTACTTC

J: TRBJ2-2
V: TRBV29-1
D: TRBD1
size: once
CDR3: CSVITDRAATGELFF
DNA: TGCAGCGTTATTACAGACAGGGCAGCGACCGGGGAGCTGTTTTTT

J: TRBJ2-1
V: TRBV7-3
D: NA
size: NA
CDR3: CASSPISRVSSYNEQFF
DNA: TGTGCCAGCAGCCCAATTTCTAGGGTGAGCTCCTACAATGAGCAGTTCTTC

J: TRBJ1-1
V: TRBV12-3/TRBV12-4
D: NA
size: NA
CDR3: CASSPMGAEAFF
DNA: TGTGCCAGCAGTCCGATGGGCGCTGAAGCTTTCTTT

J: TRBJ1-4
V: TRBV19
D: NA
size: NA
CDR3: CASSIRGTKDWEKLFF
DNA: TGTGCCAGTAGTATACGCGGGACAAAGGATTGGGAAAAACTGTTTTTT

J: TRBJ2-5
V: TRBV5-1
D: TRBD2
size: NA
CDR3: CASSPGLAGEHQETQYF
DNA: TGCGCCAGCAGCCCGGGACTAGCGGGGGAGCACCAAGAGACCCAGTACTTC

J: TRBJ2-2
V: TRBV27
D: NA
size: NA
CDR3: CASLTRSTGELFF
DNA: TGTGCCAGCCTCACCCGGAGCACCGGGGAGCTGTTTTTT

J: TRBJ2-7
V: TRBV19
D: TRBD2
size: NA
CDR3: CASSMMGTTAYEQYF
DNA: TGTGCCAGTAGTATGATGGGGACTACAGCGTACGAGCAGTACTTC

J: TRBJ1-2
V: TRBV29-1
D: NA
size: NA
CDR3: CSAMSGNNYGYTF
DNA: TGCAGCGCTATGTCGGGGAACAACTATGGCTACACCTTC

J: TRBJ2-7
V: TRBV20-1
D: TRBD1
size: NA
CDR3: CSASTGVYEQYF
DNA: TGCAGTGCTAGTACAGGGGTCTACGAGCAGTACTTC

J: TRBJ2-6
V: TRBV6-5
D: NA
size: NA
CDR3: CASSWGAGANVLTF
DNA: TGTGCCAGCAGTTGGGGGGCCGGGGCCAACGTCCTGACTTTC

J: TRBJ2-1
V: TRBV15
D: NA
size: NA
CDR3: CATSSGADEQFF
DNA: TGTGCCACCAGCAGCGGGGCGGATGAGCAGTTCTTC